This TCR beta chain was identified in a study of Graves' ophthalmopathy and Graves' hyperthyroidism. A remark on this clonotype: Antigen: not known.

Trimming left V 8 bases short and J 7 bases short, with 11 bases between. Germline V gene data show CDR1 as MNHEY and CDR2 as SVGAGI. The CDR3 runs to 12 residues. Study-wide results and limits: At about 69% sensitivity and 72.22% specificity, the model predicted progression of the ophthalmopathy. Blood was where most expanded thyroid clonotypes above 0.001 frequency also turned up.

As the template, RNA transcripts were used to amplify TCR beta CDR3 regions. After a first-round RT-PCR with HTBI primers, a second-round multiplex PCR was run. TCRdb independently ran MiXCR on the multiplex PCR reads; one entry per CDR3 protein. The sample yields about 210,000 distinct CDR3 sequences, about 32% seen once. The receptor's source is a man aged 50 to 60 with Graves' ophthalmopathy. V gene TRBV6-5 combines with J gene TRBJ2-2; D is possibly TRBD2 (5 bases). Sequencing was carried out using peripheral blood. CDR3 amino acids: CASEVEGGELFF. The CDR3 DNA reads TGTGCCAGCGAAGTTGAGGGCGGGGAGCTGTTTTTT.